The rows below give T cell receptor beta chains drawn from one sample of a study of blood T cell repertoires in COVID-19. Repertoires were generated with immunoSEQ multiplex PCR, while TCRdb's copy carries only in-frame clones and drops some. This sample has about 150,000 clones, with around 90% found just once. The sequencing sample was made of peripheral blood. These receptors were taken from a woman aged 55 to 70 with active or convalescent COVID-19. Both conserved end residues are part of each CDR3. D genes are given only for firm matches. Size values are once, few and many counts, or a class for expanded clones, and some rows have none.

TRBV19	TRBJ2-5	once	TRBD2	CASSIGGGAETQYF	TGTGCCAGTAGTATCGGGGGGGGAGCAGAGACCCAGTACTTC
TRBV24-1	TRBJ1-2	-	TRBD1	CATSDRDRVNYYGYTF	TGTGCCACCAGTGACCGGGACAGGGTAAATTACTATGGCTACACCTTC
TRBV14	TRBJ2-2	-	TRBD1	CASSPGQGTGELFF	TGTGCCAGCAGCCCGGGACAGGGGACCGGGGAGCTGTTTTTT
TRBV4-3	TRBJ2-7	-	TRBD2	CASSQDLRGGGYEQYF	TGCGCCAGCAGCCAAGATCTTCGCGGGGGGGGATACGAGCAGTACTTC
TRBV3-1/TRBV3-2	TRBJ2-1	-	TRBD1	CASSQEWDRGSIF	TGTGCCAGCAGCCAAGAATGGGACAGGGGGTCGATCTTC
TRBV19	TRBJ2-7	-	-	CASSIPGTSSYEQYF	TGTGCCAGTAGTATCCCCGGGACAAGCTCCTACGAGCAGTACTTC
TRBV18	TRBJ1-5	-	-	CASSPNRDDSPYSNQPQHF	TGTGCCAGCTCACCGAATCGAGATGACAGCCCTTATAGCAATCAGCCCCAGCATTTT
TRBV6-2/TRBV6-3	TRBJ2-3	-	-	CASSHPGRKDDTQYF	TGTGCCAGCAGCCATCCTGGTAGAAAAGATGATACGCAGTATTTT
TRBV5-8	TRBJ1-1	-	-	CASSFSTFWGDTEAFF	TGTGCCAGCAGCTTCTCGACCTTCTGGGGGGACACTGAAGCTTTCTTT
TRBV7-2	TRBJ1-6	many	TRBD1	CASSFRDRKDSPLHF	TGTGCCAGCAGCTTCCGGGACAGAAAAGATTCACCCCTCCACTTT
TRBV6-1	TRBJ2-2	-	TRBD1	CASSEIPGTATGELFF	TGTGCCAGCAGTGAGATACCGGGGACAGCCACCGGGGAGCTGTTTTTT
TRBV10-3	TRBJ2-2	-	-	CAISEGGGVGTQITGELFF	TGTGCCATCAGTGAGGGCGGCGGCGTCGGGACACAAATCACCGGGGAGCTGTTTTTT
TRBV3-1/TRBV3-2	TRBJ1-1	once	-	CASSQTETRAFF	TGTGCCAGCAGCCAGACTGAGACTCGAGCTTTCTTT
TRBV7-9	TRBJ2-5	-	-	CASSPWTIQETQYF	TGTGCCAGCAGCCCTTGGACTATTCAAGAGACCCAGTACTTC
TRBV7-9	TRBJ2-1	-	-	CASSARLATYNEQFF	TGTGCCAGCAGCGCCCGGCTAGCGACCTACAATGAGCAGTTCTTC
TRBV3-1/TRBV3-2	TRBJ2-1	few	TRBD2	CASSLGTSGYNEQFF	TGTGCCAGCAGCCTCGGGACTAGCGGCTACAATGAGCAGTTCTTC
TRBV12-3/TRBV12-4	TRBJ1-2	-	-	CASGQRQLYGYTF	TGTGCCAGCGGCCAGAGACAGCTCTATGGCTACACCTTC
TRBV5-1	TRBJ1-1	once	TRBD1	CASLTGAENTEAFF	TGCGCCAGCTTAACAGGGGCGGAAAACACTGAAGCTTTCTTT
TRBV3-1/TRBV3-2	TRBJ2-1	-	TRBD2	CASSPNPSGLANEQFF	TGTGCCAGCAGCCCTAACCCGTCCGGACTAGCAAATGAGCAGTTCTTC
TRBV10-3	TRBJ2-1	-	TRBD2	CAISDPRGGDEQFF	TGTGCCATCAGTGACCCGCGGGGGGGGGATGAGCAGTTCTTC
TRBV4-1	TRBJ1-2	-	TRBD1	CASSQGMGQGHGYTF	TGCGCCAGCAGCCAAGGCATGGGACAGGGGCATGGCTACACCTTC
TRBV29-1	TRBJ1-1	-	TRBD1	CSAHPGGRTEAFF	TGCAGCGCCCATCCAGGGGGCAGGACTGAAGCTTTCTTT
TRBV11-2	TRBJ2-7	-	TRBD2	CASSYPSGGAYEQYF	TGTGCCAGCAGCTACCCGAGCGGGGGGGCGTACGAGCAGTACTTC
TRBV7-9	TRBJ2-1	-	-	CASSLLGTSDNEQFF	TGTGCCAGCAGCTTACTAGGGACATCCGACAATGAGCAGTTCTTC
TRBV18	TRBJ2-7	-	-	CASSPPGFGSSYEQYF	TGTGCCAGCTCACCACCGGGCTTCGGGAGCTCCTACGAGCAGTACTTC
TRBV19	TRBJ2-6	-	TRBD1	CASSGRQGAQSGANVLTF	TGTGCCAGTAGTGGGAGACAGGGGGCCCAGTCTGGGGCCAACGTCCTGACTTTC
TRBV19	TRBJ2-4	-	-	CASSTGDFNIQYF	TGTGCCAGTAGTACGGGGGATTTCAACATTCAGTACTTC
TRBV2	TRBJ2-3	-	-	CASSAQGPDTQYF	TGTGCCAGCAGTGCGCAGGGGCCAGATACGCAGTATTTT
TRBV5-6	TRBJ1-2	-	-	CASSPNIKQVLSGYTF	TGTGCCAGCAGCCCAAACATAAAACAGGTTTTAAGTGGCTACACCTTC
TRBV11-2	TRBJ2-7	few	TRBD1	CASRGDRVTYEQYF	TGTGCCAGCAGGGGGGACAGGGTCACCTACGAGCAGTACTTC
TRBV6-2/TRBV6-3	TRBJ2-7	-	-	CASSPYLEQYF	TGTGCCAGCAGTCCCTACCTTGAGCAGTACTTC
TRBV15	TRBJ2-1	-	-	CATSRDGDSEQFF	TGTGCCACCAGCAGAGATGGAGACAGTGAGCAGTTCTTC
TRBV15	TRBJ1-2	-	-	CATSGGGYVGYTF	TGTGCCACCAGCGGGGGGGGGTACGTTGGCTACACCTTC
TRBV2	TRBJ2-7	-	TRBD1	CASSGGQGVHEQYF	TGTGCCAGCAGTGGGGGACAGGGGGTCCACGAGCAGTACTTC
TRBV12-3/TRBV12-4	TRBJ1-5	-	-	CASSLGGDQPQHF	TGTGCCAGCTCCCTTGGGGGGGATCAGCCCCAGCATTTT
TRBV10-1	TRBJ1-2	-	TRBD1	CASSRDRVSGYTF	TGCGCCAGCAGCCGGGACAGGGTTTCTGGCTACACCTTC
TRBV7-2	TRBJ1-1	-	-	CASSPQGAEAFF	TGTGCCAGCAGCCCACAGGGAGCTGAAGCTTTCTTT
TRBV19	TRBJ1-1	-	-	CASSMVTGGVTEAFF	TGTGCCAGTAGTATGGTAACCGGGGGGGTCACTGAAGCTTTCTTT
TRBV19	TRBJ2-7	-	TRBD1	CASRDAWDRVDEQYF	TGTGCCAGTAGAGATGCGTGGGACAGGGTGGACGAGCAGTACTTC
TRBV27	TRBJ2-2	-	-	CASSLALTGELFF	TGTGCCAGCAGTTTGGCTCTCACCGGGGAGCTGTTTTTT
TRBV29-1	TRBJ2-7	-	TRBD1	CSPLLQGATYEQYF	TGCAGCCCCCTCCTACAGGGGGCCACCTACGAGCAGTACTTC